Listed below are T cell receptor beta chains from one sample, sequenced in a study of blood T cell repertoires in COVID-19. Clones were sequenced by immunoSEQ multiplex PCR, and TCRdb holds only the in-frame ones, with some missing. The sample lists around 190,000 clones, about nine tenths occurring once. The specimen sequenced was PBMCs or T cells enriched from blood (not recorded which). The receptors were sampled from a man younger than 35 with acute COVID-19. CDR3s include the opening cysteine and the closing phenylalanine or tryptophan. The D gene is left open where the match is weak. Where a row states a size, it is once, few, many or the class of an expanded clone; other rows omit it.

size,J,V,D,CDR3,DNA
-,TRBJ2-7,TRBV5-1,-,CASSLAGQGGEQYF,TGCGCCAGCAGCTTGGCCGGGCAGGGGGGCGAGCAGTACTTC
-,TRBJ2-1,TRBV30,-,CAWSRQPTYNEQFF,TGTGCCTGGAGTCGACAGCCTACCTACAATGAGCAGTTCTTC
-,TRBJ2-1,TRBV28,-,CASSLSQPTSNEQFF,TGTGCCAGCAGTTTATCCCAACCGACTAGCAATGAGCAGTTCTTC
-,TRBJ1-2,TRBV7-8,-,CASSTGNYGYTF,TGTGCCAGCAGCACAGGGAACTATGGCTACACCTTC
-,TRBJ1-2,TRBV9,-,CASSSQLTGTYGYTF,TGTGCCAGCAGCTCCCAACTTACAGGGACCTATGGCTACACCTTC
-,TRBJ2-7,TRBV12-3/TRBV12-4,-,CASSPLHGEQYF,TGTGCCAGCAGTCCCCTCCACGGCGAGCAGTACTTC
-,TRBJ1-5,TRBV19,TRBD1,CASSIKGAQGQPQHF,TGTGCCAGTAGTATAAAGGGGGCGCAGGGTCAGCCCCAGCATTTT
-,TRBJ2-1,TRBV7-8,TRBD2,CASSIGGGNNEQFF,TGTGCCAGCAGCATAGGCGGGGGAAACAATGAGCAGTTCTTC
-,TRBJ2-5,TRBV9,TRBD2,CASSVTSGIQETQYF,TGTGCCAGCAGCGTGACTAGCGGGATCCAAGAGACCCAGTACTTC
-,TRBJ2-1,TRBV4-3,-,CASSQAPDYPWAHEQFF,TGCGCCAGCAGCCAAGCTCCGGACTACCCCTGGGCCCATGAGCAGTTCTTC
-,TRBJ1-6,TRBV30,-,CAWTRQPGGNSPLHF,TGTGCCTGGACAAGGCAGCCAGGAGGTAATTCACCCCTCCACTTT
-,TRBJ1-6,TRBV4-3,-,CASSQDGLGLPGRSYNSPLHF,TGCGCCAGCAGCCAAGACGGCTTGGGGCTGCCAGGACGCTCCTATAATTCACCCCTCCACTTT
-,TRBJ1-5,TRBV11-2,TRBD1,CASSPETGRQPQHF,TGTGCCAGCAGCCCAGAGACAGGGAGACAGCCCCAGCATTTT
-,TRBJ1-1,TRBV5-1,TRBD1,CASSKGQGATEAFF,TGCGCCAGCAGCAAGGGACAGGGGGCGACTGAAGCTTTCTTT
-,TRBJ1-5,TRBV21-1,-,CASSNVRVHQPQHF,TGTGCCAGCAGCAACGTACGAGTGCATCAGCCCCAGCATTTT
-,TRBJ1-1,TRBV7-9,-,CASGLSEEATEAFF,TGTGCCAGCGGACTGTCGGAGGAGGCCACTGAAGCTTTCTTT
-,TRBJ1-4,TRBV3-1/TRBV3-2,TRBD1,CASSPRTGKSTNEKLFF,TGTGCCAGCAGCCCGCGGACAGGGAAGTCAACTAATGAAAAACTGTTTTTT
-,TRBJ1-4,TRBV4-1,TRBD1,CASSQGQGANEKLFF,TGCGCCAGCAGCCAAGGCCAGGGGGCAAACGAAAAACTGTTTTTT
-,TRBJ1-6,TRBV6-5,TRBD1,CASSYGTGPTPLHF,TGTGCCAGCAGTTATGGGACAGGGCCGACACCCCTCCACTTT
-,TRBJ2-3,TRBV2,-,CASSDTGSAADTQYF,TGTGCCAGCAGTGATACAGGGAGTGCGGCAGATACGCAGTATTTT
-,TRBJ1-6,TRBV6-5,-,CASSYGPGDSPLHF,TGTGCCAGCAGTTACGGCCCGGGGGATTCACCCCTCCACTTT
-,TRBJ2-1,TRBV3-1/TRBV3-2,TRBD2,CASSHLSGSNEQFF,TGTGCCAGCAGCCACCTTAGCGGGAGCAATGAGCAGTTCTTC
once,TRBJ2-3,TRBV7-3,-,CASSPTATDTQYF,TGTGCCAGCAGCCCGACAGCCACAGATACGCAGTATTTT
-,TRBJ1-5,TRBV24-1,-,CATGDRDNQPQHF,TGTGCCACCGGAGACAGAGACAATCAGCCCCAGCATTTT
-,TRBJ2-4,TRBV9,-,CASSVGGNDIQYF,TGTGCCAGCAGCGTAGGAGGGAATGACATTCAGTACTTC
-,TRBJ2-6,TRBV27,-,CASSRGNGANVLTF,TGTGCCAGCAGCAGGGGAAACGGGGCCAACGTCCTGACTTTC
-,TRBJ1-6,TRBV5-8,-,CASSLATLPVNSPLHF,TGTGCCAGCAGCTTGGCTACCCTACCTGTTAATTCACCCCTCCACTTT
-,TRBJ1-6,TRBV4-1,-,CASSQPDGGGSSPLHF,TGCGCCAGCAGCCAACCCGACGGGGGCGGGAGTTCACCCCTCCACTTT
-,TRBJ2-2,TRBV7-6,TRBD1,CASSSPDRGRGGELFF,TGTGCCAGCAGCTCACCGGACAGGGGGCGAGGCGGGGAGCTGTTTTTT
few,TRBJ2-1,TRBV7-2,TRBD2,CASSPGPFCGSVSHNEQFF,TGTGCCAGCAGCCCTGGACCCTTTTGCGGGAGTGTTTCACACAATGAGCAGTTCTTC
-,TRBJ2-6,TRBV19,TRBD1,CASSIWTGTSGANVLTF,TGTGCCAGTAGTATCTGGACAGGGACGTCTGGGGCCAACGTCCTGACTTTC
-,TRBJ1-6,TRBV27,-,CASCTGTPYNSPLHF,TGTGCCAGCTGTACCGGGACACCCTATAATTCACCCCTCCACTTT
-,TRBJ1-4,TRBV6-5,-,CASRQQTNEKLFF,TGTGCCAGCAGACAGCAAACTAATGAAAAACTGTTTTTT
-,TRBJ2-7,TRBV5-6,-,CASSLDRLDEQYF,TGTGCCAGCAGCTTAGACAGGCTGGACGAGCAGTACTTC
-,TRBJ2-5,TRBV5-1,-,CASSSLSGSRETQYF,TGCGCCAGCAGTTCCCTCTCGGGATCCCGAGAGACCCAGTACTTC
-,TRBJ2-1,TRBV19,-,CASSIPPGVGGSSYNEQFF,TGTGCCAGTAGTATCCCCCCCGGTGTAGGGGGATCATCCTACAATGAGCAGTTCTTC
-,TRBJ2-7,TRBV6-5,TRBD1,CASSSGTGDNEQYF,TGTGCCAGCAGTTCTGGGACAGGGGACAACGAGCAGTACTTC
-,TRBJ2-2,TRBV7-2,-,CASSQTLGHTGELFF,TGTGCCAGCAGCCAAACCCTGGGGCATACCGGGGAGCTGTTTTTT
-,TRBJ1-1,TRBV2,TRBD1,CASRWTGEPNTEAFF,TGTGCCAGCAGATGGACAGGGGAACCGAACACTGAAGCTTTCTTT
-,TRBJ2-2,TRBV6-6,-,CASSLTGTGELFF,TGTGCCAGCAGTCTGACAGGCACCGGGGAGCTGTTTTTT
-,TRBJ1-1,TRBV29-1,TRBD1,CSVAGTANTEAFF,TGCAGCGTTGCCGGGACAGCGAACACTGAAGCTTTCTTT
few,TRBJ2-7,TRBV7-9,TRBD2,CASSLAGGDYEQYF,TGTGCCAGCAGCTTGGCGGGGGGGGACTACGAGCAGTACTTC
-,TRBJ2-1,TRBV6-1,TRBD2,CASSAISGTLYNEQFF,TGTGCCAGCAGTGCCATAAGCGGGACCTTATACAATGAGCAGTTCTTC